A selection of T cell receptor beta chains follows, all from one sample in a study of T cell repertoires in cytomegalovirus infection. TCRdb re-analysed the reads in MiXCR, keeping a single row per CDR3 protein. The data hold 650,000 to 900,000 distinct CDR3 sequences, with 30% to 35% observed a single time. Their antigens remain unidentified. The sequenced sample was cultured CD8+ T cells from PBMCs, obtained from culture after CMV antigen stimulation. The receptors here all came from a human donor in good health (CMV status not recorded). Some clones in this sample may be carry-over from other donors' samples. Each CDR3 is given with its conserved first and last residue. Fields, in order: J gene, D gene, clone size, V gene, CDR3 protein, CDR3 DNA. The D gene is left open where the match is weak. Size is omitted from some rows. Given values are once, few, many or a class for expanded clones.

>TRBJ2-1|TRBD2|-|TRBV4-1
CASSQVPSGGGYNEQFF
TGCGCCAGCAGCCAAGTGCCCAGCGGGGGGGGTTACAATGAGCAGTTCTTC
>TRBJ1-4|-|few|TRBV7-8
CASSPNRATREKLFF
TGTGCCAGCAGCCCCAACAGGGCGACGCGCGAAAAACTGTTTTTT
>TRBJ2-1|TRBD1|few|TRBV15
CATSIGQASYNEQFF
TGTGCCACCAGCATAGGACAGGCCTCCTACAATGAGCAGTTCTTC
>TRBJ2-5|TRBD2|-|TRBV7-8
CASSSTSGGSQETQYF
TGTGCCAGCAGCTCGACTAGCGGGGGTTCCCAAGAGACCCAGTACTTC
>TRBJ2-7|TRBD2|-|TRBV2
CASSEVETSGVNEQYF
TGTGCCAGCAGTGAAGTAGAGACTAGCGGGGTAAACGAGCAGTACTTC
>TRBJ2-1|-|-|TRBV7-3
CASSSYQTGPTHEQFF
TGTGCCAGCAGCTCCTACCAGACGGGGCCTACCCATGAGCAGTTCTTC
>TRBJ1-5|-|many|TRBV7-9
CASSLAGGSQPQHF
TGTGCCAGCAGCTTAGCAGGAGGGAGTCAGCCCCAGCATTTT
>TRBJ1-2|-|many|TRBV7-2
CASSFLGGGDGYTF
TGTGCCAGCAGCTTCCTTGGGGGAGGCGATGGCTACACCTTC
>TRBJ1-5|-|-|TRBV5-4
CASSLQELGVHQPQHF
TGTGCCAGCAGCTTGCAGGAGTTAGGAGTGCATCAGCCCCAGCATTTT
>TRBJ1-1|-|many|TRBV7-2
CASSTTTSEAFF
TGTGCCAGCAGCACGACTACCAGTGAAGCTTTCTTT
>TRBJ2-1|-|-|TRBV15
CATSRVGDGDEQFF
TGTGCCACCAGCAGAGTGGGGGACGGGGATGAGCAGTTCTTC
>TRBJ1-5|-|-|TRBV27
CASSLADYSNQPQHF
TGTGCCAGCAGTTTAGCGGACTATAGCAATCAGCCCCAGCATTTT
>TRBJ2-1|TRBD1|-|TRBV27
CASSSKDRVDSYNEQFF
TGTGCCAGCAGTTCAAAGGACAGGGTGGACTCCTACAATGAGCAGTTCTTC
>TRBJ1-1|TRBD1|-|TRBV25-1
CASSEPPSDRSHTEAFF
TGTGCCAGCAGTGAGCCACCTTCGGACAGGTCCCACACTGAAGCTTTCTTT
>TRBJ1-1|-|-|TRBV27
CASSLGAWNTEAFF
TGTGCCAGCAGTTTAGGTGCGTGGAACACTGAAGCTTTCTTT
>TRBJ2-1|TRBD1|-|TRBV7-6
CASSFTDRGGNNEQFF
TGTGCCAGCAGCTTTACGGACAGGGGTGGAAACAATGAGCAGTTCTTC
>TRBJ2-2|-|-|TRBV5-4
CASSLRPHRELFF
TGTGCCAGCAGCTTGAGGCCGCACCGGGAGCTGTTTTTT
>TRBJ2-3|-|-|TRBV6-2/TRBV6-3
CASSYSDIGPRSTDTQYF
TGTGCCAGCAGTTACTCAGACATCGGCCCGCGTAGCACAGATACGCAGTATTTT
>TRBJ2-3|-|-|TRBV19
CASSIAESTDTQYF
TGTGCCAGTAGTATAGCGGAGAGCACAGATACGCAGTATTTT
>TRBJ1-5|TRBD1|many|TRBV2
CASSVDRGNSQPQHF
TGTGCCAGCAGTGTGGACAGGGGGAATAGTCAGCCCCAGCATTTT